This TCR beta chain was found in a study of radiation and T cells in renal cell carcinoma. Noted time point: baseline pretreatment blood. The treatment: 15 Gy SBRT to primary tumor, nephrectomy 4 weeks later. Produced via immunoSEQ multiplex PCR; TCRdb's table is partial and in-frame only. The sample lists 100,000 to 150,000 clones, roughly four fifths occurring once. CDR3 length equals 14 residues. Trimming cost V 9 bases and J 0 bases, with 12 bases left between them. Germline assignment: CDR1 LNHDA and CDR2 SQIVND (reference sequence). The chain couples TRBV19 to TRBJ1-5; a weak D match, TRBD1 (5 bases). The TCR was taken from a woman aged 60-70 years with renal cell carcinoma. Sequenced material: blood, taken from a patient whose treatment included radiotherapy and nephrectomy. The CDR3 sequence: CASRRDGSNQPQHF. The CDR3 nucleotides are TGTGCCAGCCGCCGGGACGGTAGCAATCAGCCCCAGCATTTT.